A single T cell receptor (beta chain) is shown here with its context. Its antigen is unidentified. Germline CDR1 is SGHTA and CDR2 is FQGNSA. Between the trimmed V and J ends, which lost 0 bases and 4 bases, there was a span of 9 bases. There are 14 residues in the CDR3. TCRdb keeps only in-frame clones here, not all; method: immunoSEQ multiplex PCR. The repertoire holds more than 30,000 clones, with over 85% as singletons. Noted time point: week 47, end of study. It was 300 ug of mutant IDH1 20-mer peptide that made up each vaccine dose, given with topical imiquimod. This sample is drawn from a study of a mutant IDH1 vaccine in newly diagnosed glioma.

This receptor was taken from a man in his forties or fifties with glioma. This rearrangement joins TRBV7-2 to TRBJ1-1; unclear D gene. The sample in question was PBMCs, obtained from a glioma patient whose treatment included an IDH1 peptide vaccine. The CDR3 nucleotides read TGTGCCAGCAGCTTAGCTGGTTGGGGCACTGAAGCTTTCTTT. Residues: CASSLAGWGTEAFF.